This T cell receptor (beta chain) was captured by sequencing in a study of shared clonotypes between healthy human individuals. The germline gives CDR1 SGHRS, CDR2 YFSETQ. The V and J ends lost 2 bases and 2 bases respectively, with 13 bases between them. The CDR3 runs 16 residues. CD8 cells regarded as naive lacked CD45RO, were positively chosen for CCR7, and omitted terminally differentiated effector memory CD45RA+ cells. Among the donors, all were Caucasian adults who lived in Nashville, Tennessee. Profiling relied on immunoSEQ multiplex PCR, and the TCRdb table lists in-frame clones only, not all of them. The sample lists millions of clones, approximately 95% occurring once.

The chain uses TRBV5-1 and TRBJ2-2; unclear D gene. Input material: naive CD8+ T cells sorted from blood. This TCR derives from a man aged 18 to 30 in good health. CDR3 sequence (DNA): TGCGCCAGCAGCTTCTCCGTGGCAGATAACACCGGGGAGCTGTTTTTT. It yields the protein CASSFSVADNTGELFF.